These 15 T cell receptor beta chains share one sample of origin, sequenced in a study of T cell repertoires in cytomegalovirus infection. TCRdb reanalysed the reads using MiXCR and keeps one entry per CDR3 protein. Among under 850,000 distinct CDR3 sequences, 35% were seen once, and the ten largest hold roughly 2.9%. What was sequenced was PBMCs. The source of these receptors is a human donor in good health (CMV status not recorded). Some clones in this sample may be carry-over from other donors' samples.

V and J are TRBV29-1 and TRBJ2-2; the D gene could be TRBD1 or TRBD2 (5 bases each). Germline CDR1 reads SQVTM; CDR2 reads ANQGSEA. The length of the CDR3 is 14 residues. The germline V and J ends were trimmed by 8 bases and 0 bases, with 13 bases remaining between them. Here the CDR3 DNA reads TGCAGCTTCCGGGGCTCTTCGAACACCGGGGAGCTGTTTTTT. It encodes CSFRGSSNTGELFF.

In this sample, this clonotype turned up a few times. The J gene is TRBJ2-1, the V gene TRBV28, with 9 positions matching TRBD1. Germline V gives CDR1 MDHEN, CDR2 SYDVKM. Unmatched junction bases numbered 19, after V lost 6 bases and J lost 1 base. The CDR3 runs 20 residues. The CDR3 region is CASSHLLETGGGWSYNEQFF. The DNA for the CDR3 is TGTGCCAGCAGCCACTTATTGGAGACAGGGGGGGGATGGTCCTACAATGAGCAGTTCTTC.

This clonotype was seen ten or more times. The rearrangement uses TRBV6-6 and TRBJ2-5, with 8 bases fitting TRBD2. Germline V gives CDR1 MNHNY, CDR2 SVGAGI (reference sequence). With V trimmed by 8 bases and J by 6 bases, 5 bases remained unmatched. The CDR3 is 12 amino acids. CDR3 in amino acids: CASRGGRQTQYF. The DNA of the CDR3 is TGTGCCAGCCGGGGGGGGAGACAGACCCAGTACTTC.

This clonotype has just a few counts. This chain's CDR3 is CSASRVETEILAKNIQYF. In DNA form, the CDR3 reads TGCAGTGCTAGTAGGGTCGAAACCGAGATCCTAGCCAAAAACATTCAGTACTTC. The V gene is TRBV20-1, the J gene TRBJ2-4; no reliable D call. The germline V gene encodes CDR1 DFQATT and CDR2 SNEGSKA (reference sequence). The CDR3 loop spans 18 amino acids. Trimming pared 3 bases from V and 0 bases from J, leaving 21 bases between.

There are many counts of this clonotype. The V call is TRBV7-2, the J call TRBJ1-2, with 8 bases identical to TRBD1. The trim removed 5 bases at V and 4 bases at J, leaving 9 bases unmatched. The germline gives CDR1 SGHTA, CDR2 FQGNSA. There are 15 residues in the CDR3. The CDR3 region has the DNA TGTGCCAGCAGCCCGGGACAGGCCCTCCCCTATGGCTACACCTTC. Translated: CASSPGQALPYGYTF.

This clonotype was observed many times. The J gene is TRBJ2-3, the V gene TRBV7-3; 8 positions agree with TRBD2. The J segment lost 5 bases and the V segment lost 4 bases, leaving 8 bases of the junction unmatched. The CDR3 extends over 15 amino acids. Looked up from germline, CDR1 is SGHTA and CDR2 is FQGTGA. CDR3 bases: TGTGCCAGCAGCTGGAGTAGCGGGGACTTAGATACGCAGTATTTT. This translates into CASSWSSGDLDTQYF.

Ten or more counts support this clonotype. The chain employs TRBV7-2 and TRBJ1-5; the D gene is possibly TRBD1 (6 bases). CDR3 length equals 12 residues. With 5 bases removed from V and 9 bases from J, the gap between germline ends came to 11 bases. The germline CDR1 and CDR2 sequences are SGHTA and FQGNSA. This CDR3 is CASSPEGGPQHF. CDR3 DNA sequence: TGTGCCAGCAGCCCCGAAGGGGGGCCCCAGCATTTT.

CDR3 coding DNA: TGTGCCAGCAGCGGGCGACAGGGCTCCTATGGCTACACCTTC. Its translation is CASSGRQGSYGYTF. This chain connects TRBV6-5 to TRBJ1-2, with 7 positions matching TRBD1. This CDR3 is 14 amino acids long. Trimming at V came to 6 bases and at J to 4 bases, leaving 8 bases not matched to a gene. Looked up from germline, CDR1 is MNHEY and CDR2 is SVGAGI.

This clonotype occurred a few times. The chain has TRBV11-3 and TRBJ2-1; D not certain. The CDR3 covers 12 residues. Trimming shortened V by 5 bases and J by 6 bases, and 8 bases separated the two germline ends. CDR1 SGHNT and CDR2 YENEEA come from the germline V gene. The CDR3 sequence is CASSGRINEQFF. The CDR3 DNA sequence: TGTGCCAGCAGCGGGCGGATCAATGAGCAGTTCTTC.

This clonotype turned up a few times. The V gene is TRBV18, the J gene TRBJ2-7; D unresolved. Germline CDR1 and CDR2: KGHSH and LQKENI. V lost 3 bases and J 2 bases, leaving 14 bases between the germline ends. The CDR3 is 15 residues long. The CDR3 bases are TGTGCCAGCTCACCGGGAACTGTAATCGCCTACGAGCAGTACTTC. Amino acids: CASSPGTVIAYEQYF.

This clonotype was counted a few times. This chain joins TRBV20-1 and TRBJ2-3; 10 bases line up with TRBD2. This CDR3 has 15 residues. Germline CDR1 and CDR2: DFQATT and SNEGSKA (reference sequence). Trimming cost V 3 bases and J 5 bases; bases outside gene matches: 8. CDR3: CSARASGSGRDTQYF. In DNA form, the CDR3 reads TGCAGTGCTAGGGCTAGCGGGAGTGGAAGAGATACGCAGTATTTT.

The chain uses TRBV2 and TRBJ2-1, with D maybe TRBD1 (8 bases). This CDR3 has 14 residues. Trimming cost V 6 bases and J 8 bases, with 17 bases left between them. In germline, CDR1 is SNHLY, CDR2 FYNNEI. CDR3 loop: CASRTQGGSHEQFF. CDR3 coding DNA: TGTGCCAGCAGGACACAGGGGGGGTCCCATGAGCAGTTCTTC.

The CDR3 reads CASSYTGGAFF. The CDR3 coding sequence is TGTGCCAGCAGCTACACAGGGGGAGCTTTCTTT. V gene TRBV5-5 combines with J gene TRBJ1-1; the match to TRBD1 covers 8 bases. The V and J ends lost 3 bases and 10 bases, in that order; junction bases with no gene match: 2. In germline, CDR1 is SGHKS, CDR2 YYEKEE (reference sequence). The CDR3 extends over 11 amino acids.

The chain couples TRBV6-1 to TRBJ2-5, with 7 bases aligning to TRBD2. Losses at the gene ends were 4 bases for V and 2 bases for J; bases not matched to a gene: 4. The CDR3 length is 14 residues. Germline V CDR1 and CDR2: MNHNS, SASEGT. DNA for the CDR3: TGTGCCAGCAGTGGTCACGGGGGGCAAGAGACCCAGTACTTC. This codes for CASSGHGGQETQYF.

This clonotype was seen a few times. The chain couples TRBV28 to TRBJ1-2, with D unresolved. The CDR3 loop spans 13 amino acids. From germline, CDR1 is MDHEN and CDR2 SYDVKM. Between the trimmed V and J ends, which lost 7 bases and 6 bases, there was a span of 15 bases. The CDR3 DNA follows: TGTGCCAGCACCACGACAAGGGTAAATGGCTACACCTTC. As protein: CASTTTRVNGYTF.